The present entry profiles one TCR beta chain with its context. The antigen remains unidentified. The data derive from a study of T cell responses to AZD1222 COVID-19 vaccine. Findings and limits, study-wide: Reports say nearly half of spike-specific TCRs go after unmutated variant regions.

V lost 1 base and J 1 base, leaving 14 bases between the germline ends. Per germline, CDR1 SGHVS and CDR2 FQNEAQ. The CDR3 consists of 17 residues. Assay used: immunoSEQ multiplex PCR; TCRdb lists only in-frame clones, some missing. The data show 150,000 to 180,000 clones, 80% to 90% seen once. This TCR came from an adult who received the AZD1222 COVID-19 vaccine. The material was peripheral blood, obtained 28 days after the second AZD1222 dose. The V and J genes are TRBV7-8 and TRBJ1-5; possible D gene TRBD1, 6 bases. The CDR3 nucleotides read TGTGCCAGCAGCTTAGAGTGGGGGGGGCAAAGCAATCAGCCCCAGCATTTT. It translates to CASSLEWGGQSNQPQHF.